What follows are 11 T cell receptor beta chains derived from one specimen sequenced in a study of T cell changes during pregnancy in multiple sclerosis. Profiled with immunoSEQ multiplex PCR; TCRdb holds only in-frame clones, not every one. The sample has approximately 58,000 clones, over 80% seen once; the top ten hold approximately 0.15%. Source: CD4+ T cells from peripheral blood mononuclear cells, taken after pregnancy. All receptors come from a female donor in good health, enrolled as a control in a pregnancy study.

The rearrangement uses TRBV10-1 and TRBJ1-3; D not certain. Germline CDR1 WNHNN, CDR2 SYGVQD (reference sequence). This CDR3 has 16 residues. Between the trimmed V and J ends, which lost 0 bases and 4 bases, there was a span of 13 bases. The CDR3 loop is CASSESTSGSGNTIYF. In DNA form, the CDR3 reads TGCGCCAGCAGTGAGTCTACCTCGGGTAGCGGAAACACCATATATTTT.

A note on this clone: A junction boundary mismatches the germline segment, possibly from a read error. V usage is TRBV7-6 and J usage is TRBJ2-1, with D perhaps matching TRBD2 (7 bases). The CDR3 contains 17 residues. The germline CDR1 and CDR2 sequences are SGHVS and FNYEAQ. The CDR3: CASSLGSRGGVYNEQFF. For the CDR3, the DNA is TGTGCCAGCAGTTTAGGGTCAAGGGGGGGGGTTTACAATGAGCAGTTCTTC.

The chain combines TRBV4-2 with TRBJ1-2; 7 bases are a match to TRBD1. Germline lookup yields CDR1 LGHNA and CDR2 YNFKEQ. Losses at the gene ends were 4 bases for V and 8 bases for J; bases not matched to a gene: 10. This CDR3 is 14 amino acids long. The CDR3 spells CASSPNDRARGYTF. The CDR3 DNA reads as TGTGCCAGCAGCCCCAACGACAGGGCCCGCGGCTACACCTTC.

This clone is a singleton in its sample. The rearrangement links TRBV15 to TRBJ2-3; a weak D match, TRBD2 (7 bases). There are 14 residues in the CDR3. Trimming shortened V by 9 bases and J by 6 bases, and 19 bases separated the two germline ends. The germline V gene has CDR1 LNHNV and CDR2 YYDKDF (reference sequence). Here the CDR3 DNA reads TGTGCCACGAATGGCGGGGGCCGGGGGGATACGCAGTATTTT. Encoded protein: CATNGGGRGDTQYF.

The rearrangement uses TRBV5-1 and TRBJ1-1; D may be TRBD1 (6 bases). Trimming stripped 6 bases from V and 0 bases from J, with 15 bases between. Germline V gene sequence: CDR1 SGHRS, CDR2 YFSETQ. CDR3 length: 15 amino acids. CDR3 sequence (DNA): TGCGCCAGCAAAGGGGGGGAAAGAATGAACACTGAAGCTTTCTTT. Translated, it gives CASKGGERMNTEAFF.

The chain has TRBV9 and TRBJ2-5, with no clear D. Per germline, CDR1 SGDLS and CDR2 YYNGEE. The CDR3 has 13 residues. The germline V and J ends were trimmed by 2 bases and 1 base, with 6 bases remaining between them. This chain's CDR3 is CASSVRVQETQYF. The CDR3 nucleotides read TGTGCCAGCAGCGTGCGTGTCCAAGAGACCCAGTACTTC.

This clone was seen once. This sequence joins TRBV6-5 and TRBJ1-2; no reliable D call. Germline-derived CDR1 and CDR2 are MNHEY and SVGAGI. The CDR3 is 13 amino acids. Trimming shortened V by 5 bases and J by 8 bases, and 15 bases separated the two germline ends. The CDR3 DNA sequence: TGTGCCAGCAGTATTTCGACACTCTCCGGCTACACCTTC. It encodes CASSISTLSGYTF.

This clone was seen once. This sequence joins TRBV18 and TRBJ2-3, with D possibly being TRBD2 (7 bases). Germline CDR1 reads KGHSH; CDR2 reads LQKENI. This CDR3 comprises 15 residues. V lost 4 bases and J lost 3, with 14 bases in between. The CDR3: CASSLMGGPTDTQYF. Written as DNA, the CDR3 is TGTGCCAGCTCACTCATGGGGGGGCCGACAGATACGCAGTATTTT.

This chain connects TRBV5-1 to TRBJ2-2; the match to TRBD1 covers 9 bases. The J segment lost 0 bases and the V segment lost 8 bases, leaving 5 bases of the junction unmatched. Germline lookup yields CDR1 SGHRS and CDR2 YFSETQ. The CDR3 is 15 residues long. CDR3 protein: CASYRQGANTGELFF. In DNA, the CDR3 is TGCGCCAGTTACCGACAGGGGGCGAACACCGGGGAGCTGTTTTTT.

CDR3 sequence (DNA): TGTGCCAGCAGGTACCGGGACTTCCACACAGATACGCAGTATTTT. It codes for CASRYRDFHTDTQYF. V gene TRBV2 combines with J gene TRBJ2-3, with D perhaps matching TRBD2 (6 bases). Per germline, CDR1 SNHLY and CDR2 FYNNEI. Deletions cut 6 bases from V and 2 bases from J, with 15 bases between. The CDR3 consists of 15 residues.

V and J are TRBV5-6 and TRBJ2-7; 7 bases agree with TRBD1. J lost 3 bases, V lost 3 bases, and 6 bases had no gene match. The CDR3 length is 14 residues. Germline V lookup: CDR1 SGHDT, CDR2 YYEEEE. The CDR3 sequence is CASSYRQGFYEQYF. As DNA, the CDR3 is TGTGCCAGCAGCTATCGACAGGGATTCTACGAGCAGTACTTC.